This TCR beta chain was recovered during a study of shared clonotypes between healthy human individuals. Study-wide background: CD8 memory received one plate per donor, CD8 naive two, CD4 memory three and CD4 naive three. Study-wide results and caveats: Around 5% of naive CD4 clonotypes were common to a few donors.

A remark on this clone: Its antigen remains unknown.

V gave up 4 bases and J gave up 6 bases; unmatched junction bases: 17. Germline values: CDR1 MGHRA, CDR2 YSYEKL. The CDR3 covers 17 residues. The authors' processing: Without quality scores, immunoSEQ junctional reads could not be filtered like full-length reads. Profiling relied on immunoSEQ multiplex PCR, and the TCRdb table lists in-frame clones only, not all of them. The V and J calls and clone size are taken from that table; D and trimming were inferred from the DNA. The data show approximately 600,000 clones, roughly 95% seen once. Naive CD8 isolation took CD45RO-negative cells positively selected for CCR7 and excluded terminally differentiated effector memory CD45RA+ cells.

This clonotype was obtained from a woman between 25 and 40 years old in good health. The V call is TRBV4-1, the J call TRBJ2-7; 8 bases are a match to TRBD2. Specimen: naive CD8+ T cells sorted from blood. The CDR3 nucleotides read TGCGCCAGCAGCCTCCAATCCTCGGGAGGGATTTTAAGCGAGCAGTACTTC. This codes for CASSLQSSGGILSEQYF.